A selection of T cell receptor beta chains follows, all from one sample in a study of blood T cell repertoires in COVID-19. Using immunoSEQ multiplex PCR, the repertoire was profiled, and TCRdb retains in-frame clones only, with some absent. The data contain around 58,000 clones, nearly 90% of them singletons. The sequencing sample was made of peripheral blood. The receptors stem from a man aged 60 to 75 with active COVID-19. Both conserved end residues are part of each CDR3. Each record gives: D gene, V gene, clone size, J gene, CDR3 length, CDR3 DNA, CDR3 protein. D genes are given only for firm matches. The size entry is marked missing in some rows and otherwise reads once, few, many or a size class.

TRBD1	TRBV9	once	TRBJ1-3	15	TGTGCCAGCAGTTCAGGACAGGTCGCGGGAAACACCATATATTTT	CASSSGQVAGNTIYF
NA	TRBV24-1	NA	TRBJ2-3	16	TGTGCCACCAGTGATTTGGGGCAGTCTCGCACAGATACGCAGTATTTT	CATSDLGQSRTDTQYF
TRBD2	TRBV10-3	NA	TRBJ2-7	14	TGTGCCACCGCACGGACTAGCGGAGCCTACGAGCAGTACTTC	CATARTSGAYEQYF
TRBD1	TRBV6-5	NA	TRBJ1-4	15	TGTGCCAGCACTACCAGGGCTAGGGGGCATGAAAAACTGTTTTTT	CASTTRARGHEKLFF
TRBD2	TRBV18	NA	TRBJ2-2	18	TGTGCCAGCTCACCGTCATTACTAGCGGGAGCCAACACCGGGGAGCTGTTTTTT	CASSPSLLAGANTGELFF
NA	TRBV18	few	TRBJ1-1	11	TGTGCCAGCTCACCCCTCACTGAAGCTTTCTTT	CASSPLTEAFF
TRBD2	TRBV5-1	few	TRBJ2-1	16	TGCGCCAGCGGGGGAGGGAGCGGGAGTTTCATCAATGAGCAGTTCTTC	CASGGGSGSFINEQFF
TRBD2	TRBV28	few	TRBJ2-1	15	TGTGCCAGCAGACCCCTAGCGGGGGGGCCGACTGAGCAGTTCTTC	CASRPLAGGPTEQFF
NA	TRBV25-1	NA	TRBJ2-7	12	TGTGCCAGCGCAGGGAACTCCTACGAGCAGTACTTC	CASAGNSYEQYF
TRBD1	TRBV29-1	medium-sized	TRBJ1-6	13	TGCAGCGTTGGGTGGGACAGTAGTTCACCCCTCCACTTT	CSVGWDSSSPLHF
NA	TRBV3-1/TRBV3-2	once	TRBJ1-1	13	TGTGCCAGCAGCCAACGCAGGGGTGCTGAAGCTTTCTTT	CASSQRRGAEAFF
NA	TRBV19	NA	TRBJ2-7	12	TGTGCCAGTAGGGGCAGAGACTACGAGCAGTACTTC	CASRGRDYEQYF
TRBD1	TRBV3-1/TRBV3-2	NA	TRBJ2-2	15	TGTGCCAGCGGAAACCGTAACAGGGGTGCCGGGGAGCTGTTTTTT	CASGNRNRGAGELFF
TRBD2	TRBV7-8	NA	TRBJ2-7	15	TGTGCCAGCAGCTTAGGAGCGGGAGCCTTACACGAGCAGTACTTC	CASSLGAGALHEQYF
NA	TRBV28	NA	TRBJ1-6	14	TGTGCCAGCAGTTTAGGACAGAAGAATTCACCCCTCCACTTT	CASSLGQKNSPLHF
NA	TRBV6-5	NA	TRBJ1-4	14	TGTGCCAGCAGCGCAGGGCCCAATAATGAAAAACTGTTTTTT	CASSAGPNNEKLFF
NA	TRBV2	once	TRBJ2-5	15	TGTGCCAGCAGTGATCCCCGCCAGGAGGGTGAGACCCAGTACTTC	CASSDPRQEGETQYF
NA	TRBV10-3	NA	TRBJ2-1	15	TGTGCCATCAGGTTTGACGGGGGTCAAAACAATGAGCAGTTCTTC	CAIRFDGGQNNEQFF
NA	TRBV19	NA	TRBJ2-7	14	TGTGCCAGTAGTCCCACGGGACACCTCTACGAGCAGTACTTC	CASSPTGHLYEQYF
TRBD1	TRBV2	NA	TRBJ2-7	17	TGTGCCAGCAGGGAACGATTACAGGGGTGGCTTTCTTACGAGCAGTACTTC	CASRERLQGWLSYEQYF
NA	TRBV6-5	few	TRBJ1-4	14	TGTGCCAGCAGCCTCGACAGAGGAATGAAAAAACTGTTTTTT	CASSLDRGMKKLFF
NA	TRBV11-2	NA	TRBJ2-7	15	TGTGCCAGCAGCTTCATAGGGGTCTCCTCCTACGAGCAGTACTTC	CASSFIGVSSYEQYF
NA	TRBV19	NA	TRBJ1-1	13	TGTGCCAGCCAGGGGAATATGAACACTGAAGCTTTCTTT	CASQGNMNTEAFF
NA	TRBV28	once	TRBJ2-7	17	TGTGCCAGCAGTCCCCCAAGGCGGATCGATCGAAGCTACGAGCAGTACTTC	CASSPPRRIDRSYEQYF
TRBD1	TRBV4-1	NA	TRBJ2-2	16	TGCGCCAGCAGCCATATGGGACAGGCGATCACCGGGGAGCTGTTTTTT	CASSHMGQAITGELFF
TRBD1	TRBV3-1/TRBV3-2	NA	TRBJ1-4	14	TGTGCCAGCAGACAACAGGGGTTTAATGAAAAACTGTTTTTT	CASRQQGFNEKLFF
NA	TRBV6-1	NA	TRBJ1-5	17	TGTGCCAGCAGTGGACAGGATGGTCGCCTTAGCAATCAGCCCCAGCATTTT	CASSGQDGRLSNQPQHF
NA	TRBV5-1	NA	TRBJ2-7	15	TGCGCCAGCAGCTTGTGGGCGGGCAGCTCCTACGAGCAGTACTTC	CASSLWAGSSYEQYF
TRBD1	TRBV6-5	NA	TRBJ1-5	15	TGTGCCAGCAGTTATAACAGGGGGCGCGGGCAGCCCCAGCATTTT	CASSYNRGRGQPQHF
NA	TRBV5-6	NA	TRBJ1-2	14	TGTGCCAGCAGCTTAGGGGCCTTAAACTATGGCTACACCTTC	CASSLGALNYGYTF
NA	TRBV6-4	NA	TRBJ2-7	14	TGTGCCAGCATTATGAGACTGACTCCCTACGAGCAGTACTTC	CASIMRLTPYEQYF
TRBD2	TRBV27	NA	TRBJ2-7	13	TGTGCCAGCAGTCCCTCGGGGGGATACGAGCAGTACTTC	CASSPSGGYEQYF
NA	TRBV19	once	TRBJ1-4	14	TGTGCCAGTAGTATTCGTACAACTAATGAAAAACTGTTTTTT	CASSIRTTNEKLFF
TRBD2	TRBV6-6	NA	TRBJ2-1	16	TGTGCCAGCCTCTCTACTAGCGGGGGACTGTACAATGAGCAGTTCTTC	CASLSTSGGLYNEQFF
TRBD1	TRBV29-1	NA	TRBJ1-4	14	TGCAGCGTTGGTGGACAGGGGACTAATGAAAAACTGTTTTTT	CSVGGQGTNEKLFF
NA	TRBV5-4	NA	TRBJ2-5	14	TGTGCCAGCAGCTTATGGGCCTTACAAGAGACCCAGTACTTC	CASSLWALQETQYF
NA	TRBV6-5	NA	TRBJ2-7	14	TGTGCCAGCAGTCCCAGCGTTCTCCCCTACGAGCAGTACTTC	CASSPSVLPYEQYF
NA	TRBV2	NA	TRBJ2-7	13	TGTGCCAGCAGCAATGGCAGACTCTACGAGCAGTACTTC	CASSNGRLYEQYF
TRBD2	TRBV6-5	NA	TRBJ2-7	15	TGTGCCAGCAGTTATTTCACTAGCGGGAACCACGAGCAGTACTTC	CASSYFTSGNHEQYF
NA	TRBV4-1	NA	TRBJ2-3	15	TGCGCCAGCAGCCAAGATGAGCACCGCACAGATACGCAGTATTTT	CASSQDEHRTDTQYF
NA	TRBV11-2	NA	TRBJ2-6	19	TGTGCCAGCAGCTTATATGGACAAGATTTTTACTCTGGGGCCAACGTCCTGACTTTC	CASSLYGQDFYSGANVLTF
TRBD1	TRBV12-3/TRBV12-4	NA	TRBJ1-1	12	TGTGCATCCCAGGGGGCGGGAACTGAAGCTTTCTTT	CASQGAGTEAFF
NA	TRBV9	NA	TRBJ2-3	15	TGTGCCAGCAGCTTAATAGCGTCTAGCACAGATACGCAGTATTTT	CASSLIASSTDTQYF
TRBD1	TRBV7-9	NA	TRBJ1-4	15	TGTGCCAGCAGCTCGGGACAGGGTCTGTCTGAAAAACTGTTTTTT	CASSSGQGLSEKLFF
TRBD1	TRBV12-3/TRBV12-4	NA	TRBJ1-1	12	TGTGCCAGCAGTTTAGACGACAGGGGGGCTTTCTTT	CASSLDDRGAFF
NA	TRBV29-1	NA	TRBJ2-5	14	TGCAGCGTTGTCGCCCCCCCTGCGGGAGAGACCCAGTACTTC	CSVVAPPAGETQYF
NA	TRBV7-6	NA	TRBJ2-6	15	TGTGCCAGCAGCTTAACTAGCTCTGGGGCCAACGTCCTGACTTTC	CASSLTSSGANVLTF
NA	TRBV14	NA	TRBJ1-4	12	TGTGCCAGCAGCCAATGGCATGAAAAACTGTTTTTT	CASSQWHEKLFF
TRBD1	TRBV28	NA	TRBJ2-7	18	TGTGCCAGCAGTTTACCCCGGACAGGGGTTGGGAGCTCCTACGAGCAGTACTTC	CASSLPRTGVGSSYEQYF
TRBD2	TRBV18	once	TRBJ2-1	15	TGTGCCAGCTCCCCTGTAGCGGGAGTCTACAATGAGCAGTTCTTC	CASSPVAGVYNEQFF
NA	TRBV5-6	NA	TRBJ1-6	16	TGTGCCAGCAGCTGGAGACAGACCTCCTATAATTCACCCCTCCACTTT	CASSWRQTSYNSPLHF
TRBD1	TRBV7-9	few	TRBJ2-4	16	TGTGCCAGCAGCTTAGTCGCGACAGGGAGCATAGACATTCAGTACTTC	CASSLVATGSIDIQYF
TRBD1	TRBV24-1	NA	TRBJ2-3	17	TGTGCCACCAGTGGACCTCCGGGACAGGGGACCACAGATACGCAGTATTTT	CATSGPPGQGTTDTQYF